This T cell receptor beta chain was found in a study of blood T cell repertoires in COVID-19. Sequencing used immunoSEQ multiplex PCR; TCRdb keeps in-frame clones, though not all of them. Among about 190,000 clones listed, 90% were seen once. Material for sequencing was peripheral blood. This TCR was recovered from a man aged 45-60 years with acute or convalescent COVID-19.

CDR3 loop: CASSLWWGAEAFF. DNA of the CDR3: TGTGCCAGCAGCTTATGGTGGGGGGCTGAAGCTTTCTTT. This chain joins TRBV7-6 and TRBJ1-1, with D perhaps TRBD1 (5 bases). The V gene's germline CDR1 is SGHVS and CDR2 FNYEAQ. The V end lost 2 bases, the J end lost 6 bases, and 10 bases lay between the germline ends. The CDR3 runs 13 residues.